This T cell receptor (beta chain) was identified during a study of human T cells and chemical hapten exposure. Across the whole study: Skin on the upper inner arm, approximately 2 cm by approximately 2 cm in size, was sensitized with 2% DPC. Per-sample TCR yield variability stemmed mainly from small pooled library volume differences.

Time point here: pre-sensitization, week 0. Treatment meaning: therapeutic diphenylcyclopropenone sensitization with weekly scalp DPC. Study-wide results and caveats: Donors were affected by alopecia, so their immune reaction might vary from that of healthy individuals.

Concerning this clonotype itself: As yet, its antigen is unknown.

Trimming took off 2 bases at V and 0 bases at J, with 11 bases between the two ends. The CDR3 contains 15 residues. TCRdb independently ran MiXCR on the RACE reads; one entry per CDR3 protein. The sample lists around 330,000 distinct CDR3 sequences; over 5% were seen once. The starting material was whole blood, obtained in connection with sensitization to the hapten diphenylcyclopropenone (DPC). This clonotype was sampled from a woman under 30 with alopecia areata. Some clones in this sample may be carry-over from other donors' samples. The chain employs TRBV12-3 or TRBV12-4 and TRBJ2-7; D possibly uses TRBD1 or TRBD2 (5 bases each). CDR3: CASSLRWGTSYEQYF. The CDR3 DNA sequence: TGTGCCAGCAGTTTACGATGGGGGACCTCCTACGAGCAGTACTTC.